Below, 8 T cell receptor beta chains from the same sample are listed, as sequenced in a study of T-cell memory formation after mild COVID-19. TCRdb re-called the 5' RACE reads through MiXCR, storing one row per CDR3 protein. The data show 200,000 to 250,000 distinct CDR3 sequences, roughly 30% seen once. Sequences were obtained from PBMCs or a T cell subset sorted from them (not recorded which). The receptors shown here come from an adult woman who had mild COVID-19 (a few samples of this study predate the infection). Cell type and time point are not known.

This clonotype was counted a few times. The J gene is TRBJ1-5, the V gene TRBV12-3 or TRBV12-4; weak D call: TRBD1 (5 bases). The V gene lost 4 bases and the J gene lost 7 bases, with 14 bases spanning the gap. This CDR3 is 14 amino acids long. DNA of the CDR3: TGTGCCAGCAGTTACATTGGGGGGGGACAGCCCCAGCATTTT. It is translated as CASSYIGGGQPQHF.

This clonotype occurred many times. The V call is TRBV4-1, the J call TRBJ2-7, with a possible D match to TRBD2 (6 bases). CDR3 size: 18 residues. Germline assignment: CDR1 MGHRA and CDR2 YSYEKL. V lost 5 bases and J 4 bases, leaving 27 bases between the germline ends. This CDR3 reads CASSYLVSSRSGRYEQYF. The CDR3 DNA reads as TGCGCCAGCAGCTACCTAGTCTCCTCCAGAAGCGGGCGGTACGAGCAGTACTTC.

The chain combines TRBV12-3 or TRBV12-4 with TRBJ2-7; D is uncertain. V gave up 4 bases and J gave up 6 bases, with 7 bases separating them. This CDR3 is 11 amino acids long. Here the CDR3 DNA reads TGTGCCAGCAGTTCCTCCACCGAGCAGTACTTC. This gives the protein CASSSSTEQYF.

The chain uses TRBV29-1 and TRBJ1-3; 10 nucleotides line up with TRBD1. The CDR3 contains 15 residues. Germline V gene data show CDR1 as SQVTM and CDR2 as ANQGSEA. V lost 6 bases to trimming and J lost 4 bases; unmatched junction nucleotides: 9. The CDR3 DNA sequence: TGCAGCGTGATGACAGGGGGCTCCGTAGGAAACACCATATATTTT. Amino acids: CSVMTGGSVGNTIYF.

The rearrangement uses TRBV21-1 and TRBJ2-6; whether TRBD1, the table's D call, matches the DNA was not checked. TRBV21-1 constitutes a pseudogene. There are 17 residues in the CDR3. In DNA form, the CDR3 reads TGTGCCAGCAGCTGGGACAGGCAATTCTCTGGGGCCAACGTCCTGACTTTC. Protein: CASSWDRQFSGANVLTF.

CDR3 DNA: TGTGCCAGCAGCGCCCTCCCGGGACTAGGGACGAGGAATGAGCAGTTCTTC. This sequence encodes CASSALPGLGTRNEQFF. The genes are TRBV7-6 and TRBJ2-1; 8 positions agree with TRBD2. Germline-derived CDR1 and CDR2 are SGHVS and FNYEAQ. The CDR3 runs 17 residues. V lost 5 bases and J lost 7; bases outside the gene matches: 16.

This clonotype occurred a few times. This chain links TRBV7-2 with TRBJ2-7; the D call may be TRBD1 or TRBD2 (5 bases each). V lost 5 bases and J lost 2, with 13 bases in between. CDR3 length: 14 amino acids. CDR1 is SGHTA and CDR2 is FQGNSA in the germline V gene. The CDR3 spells CASSTGTLTYEQYF. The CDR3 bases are TGTGCCAGCAGCACCGGGACCCTCACCTACGAGCAGTACTTC.

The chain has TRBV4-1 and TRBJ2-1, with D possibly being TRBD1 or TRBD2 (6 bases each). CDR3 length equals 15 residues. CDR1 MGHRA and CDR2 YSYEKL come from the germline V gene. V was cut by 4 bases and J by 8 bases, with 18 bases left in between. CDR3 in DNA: TGCGCCAGCAGCCTGGGGGGCCACGCCCCCTATGAGCAGTTCTTC. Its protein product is CASSLGGHAPYEQFF.